The sequence of this T cell receptor (beta chain) was determined in a study of CD8 T cells in cerebrospinal fluid in Alzheimer's disease. A live/dead marker was used to sort live CSF cells for droplet sequencing. This clonotype is large by frequency. The CDR3 is made up of 14 amino acids. Per germline, CDR1 MNHNS and CDR2 SASEGT. TCRdb re-called the 10x single-cell sequencing reads and shows each CDR3 protein once, DNA omitted. The sample's table shows about 1,100 distinct CDR3 sequences. The sequenced sample was cerebrospinal fluid. This clonotype originated in a human donor in good health. V gene TRBV6-1 combines with J gene TRBJ2-5; TCRdb returns TRBD1, unconfirmable since there is no DNA. CDR3 in amino acids: CASSEAQGEETQYF.